This T cell receptor (beta chain) comes out of a study of cytomegalovirus exposure and HLA in healthy donors. Study-wide results and caveats: Most of the TCR beta V segments (in an earlier analysis) were productive either about 90% or about 30% of the time. Upon later analysis, TCR association rates were observed to vary by HLA locus, being highest for DRB1 and lowest for HLA-C. The study recorded 160 or so TCR beta chains that were cytomegalovirus-associated.

It was with 60 Vbeta and 13 Jbeta primers that the PCR ran. Some clones are missing from TCRdb's copy, which holds only in-frame ones; the method was immunoSEQ multiplex PCR. The sample lists some 100,000 clones; 79% were seen once. CDR1 SEHNR and CDR2 FQNEAQ come from the germline V gene (reference sequence). The CDR3 runs 12 residues. Trimming left V 5 bases short and J 5 bases short, with 10 bases between. As concerns this clone: Antigen: not known.

Nominal health characterized the donors when sampled, though unrecorded immune exposures were likely. V usage is TRBV7-9 and J usage is TRBJ2-7, with no clear D. This clonotype was sampled from a male donor in good health and CMV-seropositive. Material for sequencing was PBMCs. The CDR3 DNA follows: TGTGCCAGCAGCCCAATAGAGGACGAGCAGTACTTC. It is translated as CASSPIEDEQYF.